This T cell receptor (beta chain) was obtained from a study of cytomegalovirus exposure and HLA in healthy donors. Researchers ran the PCR with 60 Vbeta and 13 Jbeta primers. TCRdb's copy holds only in-frame clones and misses some; the assay was immunoSEQ multiplex PCR. Here the sample spans over 150,000 clones, roughly 87% being singletons. The CDR3 is 16 residues long. Looked up from germline, CDR1 is SGHNT and CDR2 is YYREEE (reference sequence). Germline trimming cut 4 bases from V and 1 base from J; bases unmatched to any gene: 5. The origin of this receptor is a woman in her twenties or thirties in good health and CMV-seronegative. The sequenced sample was PBMCs. This chain joins TRBV5-4 and TRBJ2-2; 9 bases map to TRBD1. The CDR3 loop reads CASSTGGYENTGELFF. The CDR3 DNA is TGTGCCAGCAGCACAGGGGGCTACGAGAACACCGGGGAGCTGTTTTTT.